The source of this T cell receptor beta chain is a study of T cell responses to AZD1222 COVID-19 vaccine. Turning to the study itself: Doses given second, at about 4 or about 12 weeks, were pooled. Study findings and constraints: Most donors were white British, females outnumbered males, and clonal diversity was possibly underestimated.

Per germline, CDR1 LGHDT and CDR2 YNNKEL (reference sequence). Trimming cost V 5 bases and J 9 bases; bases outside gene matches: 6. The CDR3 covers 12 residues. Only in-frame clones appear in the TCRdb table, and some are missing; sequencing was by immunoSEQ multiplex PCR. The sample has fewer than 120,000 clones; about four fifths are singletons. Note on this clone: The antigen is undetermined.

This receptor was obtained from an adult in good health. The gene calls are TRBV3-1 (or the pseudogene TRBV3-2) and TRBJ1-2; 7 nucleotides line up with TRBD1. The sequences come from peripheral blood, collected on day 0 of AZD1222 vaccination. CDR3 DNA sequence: TGTGCCAGCAGCACGAGACAGGGAAGCTACACCTTC. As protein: CASSTRQGSYTF.